This is a list of T cell receptor beta chains from one sample in a study of CD8 T cells in Susac syndrome. TCRdb fed the immunoSEQ multiplex PCR reads into MiXCR, producing one record per CDR3 protein. In the table there are some 140,000 distinct CDR3 sequences, roughly 94% of which are singletons. Sequenced material: CD8+ T cells from PBMCs. These TCRs come from a human donor with Susac syndrome. CDR3s include the opening cysteine and the closing phenylalanine or tryptophan. A D gene is named only where the DNA matches it firmly. Not every row has a clone size; where given, it reads once, few, many or a size class.

NA | TRBJ2-7 | TRBD2 | TRBV4-1 | CASSQELGSGRPPYEQYF | TGCGCCAGCAGCCAAGAATTGGGTAGCGGGAGGCCTCCCTACGAGCAGTACTTC
NA | TRBJ1-1 | NA | TRBV7-9 | CASSPTGAEAFF | TGTGCCAGCAGTCCGACGGGTGCTGAAGCTTTCTTT
NA | TRBJ2-7 | NA | TRBV12-3/TRBV12-4 | CASSLVNAYEQYF | TGTGCCAGCAGTTTGGTAAATGCCTACGAGCAGTACTTC
NA | TRBJ2-6 | NA | TRBV28 | CASSLSLSGANVLTF | TGTGCCAGCAGTTTATCTCTCTCTGGGGCCAACGTCCTGACTTTC
NA | TRBJ2-3 | TRBD1 | TRBV5-1 | CASSLGQGLDTQYF | TGCGCCAGCAGCTTGGGACAGGGGTTAGATACGCAGTATTTT
once | TRBJ2-1 | NA | TRBV11-1 | CASSHTAETYNEQFF | TGTGCCAGCAGCCATACAGCGGAGACCTACAATGAGCAGTTCTTC
NA | TRBJ2-1 | NA | TRBV13 | CASSLGLGPHNEQFF | TGTGCCAGCAGCTTAGGCCTAGGGCCTCACAATGAGCAGTTCTTC
NA | TRBJ1-4 | NA | TRBV20-1 | CSATPAGPTNEKLFF | TGCAGTGCAACCCCAGCCGGGCCAACTAATGAAAAACTGTTTTTT
NA | TRBJ2-5 | TRBD1 | TRBV11-2 | CASSMTGAETQYF | TGTGCCAGCAGTATGACAGGGGCGGAGACCCAGTACTTC
NA | TRBJ2-1 | NA | TRBV7-9 | CASKIGGNEQFF | TGTGCCAGCAAAATCGGCGGAAATGAGCAGTTCTTC